Following are 17 T cell receptor beta chains from one sample sequenced in a study of regulatory T cells in long-lasting Graves disease. Libraries of TCR beta came from iRepertoire HTBI primers plus Arm-PCR of CDR3 regions. Using its own MiXCR run on the multiplex PCR reads, TCRdb lists one record per CDR3 protein. Here the sample spans 530,000 or so distinct CDR3 sequences, less than 15% being singletons. Time point indicated: newly diagnosed GD, antithyroid drugs for less than 3 months. Generation of the TCR library employed RNA extracted from PBMCs. In addition, the sample was reused for a study of T cells in Graves' hyperthyroidism and ophthalmopathy.

Specimen: peripheral blood mononuclear cells (PBMCs), collected at new diagnosis, from a patient treated with antithyroid drugs. All receptors derive from a man aged 25-45 years with Graves disease.

Comment on this clonotype: Being one base from a much bigger clone, this may be a read error. The chain uses TRBV12-3 or TRBV12-4 and TRBJ2-7, with D maybe TRBD1 (6 bases). The length of the CDR3 is 18 residues. The V end lost 5 bases, the J end lost 0 bases, and 23 bases lay between the germline ends. The DNA for the CDR3 is TGTGCCAGCAGTGACCCGACGAGGGACACCATAGGCTCCTACGAGCAGTACTTC. This sequence encodes CASSDPTRDTIGSYEQYF.

About this clonotype itself: The junction and the germline gene differ at one end; a read error may be behind it. The chain is built from TRBV7-2 and TRBJ2-7; D is perhaps TRBD2 (5 bases). The CDR3 length is 13 residues. Germline V gene data show CDR1 as SGHTA and CDR2 as FQGNSA. The CDR3 DNA follows: TGTGGCAGCAGCTGGCGGGTTTCCTACGAGCAGTACTTC. It encodes CGSSWRVSYEQYF.

This clonotype was seen repeatedly, ten times or more. This chain links TRBV12-3 or TRBV12-4 with TRBJ2-7; perhaps D is TRBD1 or TRBD2 (6 bases each). V was cut by 6 bases and J by 7 bases, with 16 bases left in between. CDR3 size: 13 residues. CDR3 in amino acids: CASSLPGAREQYF. In nucleotides, the CDR3 is TGTGCCAGCAGCTTGCCGGGGGCCCGGGAGCAGTACTTC.

This clonotype came up many times. The J gene is TRBJ2-3, the V gene TRBV5-1; TRBD2 matches 7 bases. In germline, CDR1 is SGHRS, CDR2 YFSETQ. The CDR3 has 16 residues. V gave up 5 bases and J gave up 5 bases; unmatched junction bases: 14. CDR3 coding DNA: TGCGCCAGCAGTCTGAGATATCGGGAGGAAAAAGATACGCAGTATTTT. As protein: CASSLRYREEKDTQYF.

Of note for this clonotype: Being one base from a much bigger clone, this may be a read error. The rearrangement uses TRBV28 and TRBJ2-1; TRBD2 matches 9 bases. The trim removed 5 bases at V and 13 bases at J, leaving 18 bases unmatched. This CDR3 comprises 16 residues. CDR1 and CDR2 (germline): MDHEN, SYDVKM. The CDR3 sequence is CASSTSEAGGMETQFF. CDR3 in DNA: TGTGCCAGCAGTACCTCCGAAGCGGGAGGTATGGAGACCCAGTTCTTC.

This clonotype was counted at least ten times. The J gene is TRBJ2-1, the V gene TRBV12-3 or TRBV12-4; D is undetermined. The CDR3 is 17 residues long. V was clipped by 2 bases and J by 0 bases, with 14 bases between them. CDR3 nucleotides: TGTGCCAGCAGTTTATTAGGAGAAGCAAGCTCCTACAATGAGCAGTTCTTC. Residues: CASSLLGEASSYNEQFF.

This clonotype was counted between two and nine times. The V and J genes are TRBV29-1 and TRBJ1-4, with D possibly matching TRBD1 (5 bases). This CDR3 contains 15 residues. Per the germline V gene, CDR1 is SQVTM and CDR2 is ANQGSEA. The V end was cut by 8 bases, the J end by 3 bases, with 19 bases between. The CDR3 coding sequence is TGCAGCTCTCTGTGGCCGCGAGGGGCTAATGAAAAACTGTTTTTT. Protein sequence: CSSLWPRGANEKLFF.

This clonotype was found many times. J is TRBJ2-1 and V is TRBV5-1; TRBD2 might be the D (6 bases). This CDR3 comprises 15 residues. CDR1 and CDR2 from the germline V gene are SGHRS and YFSETQ. Trimming removed 4 bases from V and 6 bases from J, with 17 bases in between. The CDR3 loop is CASSPSWGDSNEQFF. Here the CDR3 DNA reads TGCGCCAGCAGCCCCTCGTGGGGGGACTCCAATGAGCAGTTCTTC.

This clonotype was counted many times. V is TRBV25-1 and J is TRBJ2-7, with D hard to call. Trimming shortened V by 3 bases and J by 3 bases, and 9 bases separated the two germline ends. This CDR3 contains 13 residues. In germline, CDR1 is MGHDK, CDR2 SYGVNS. The DNA for the CDR3 is TGTGCCAGCAGTGATATGGCAGTCTACGAGCAGTACTTC. Translating gives CASSDMAVYEQYF.

The J gene is TRBJ2-1, the V gene TRBV19, with TRBD2 matching over 12 bases. Trimming cost V 10 bases and J 1 base; bases outside gene matches: 8. Germline CDR1 and CDR2: LNHDA and SQIVND (reference sequence). The CDR3 consists of 16 residues. The CDR3 DNA sequence: TGTGCCACGTCGACTAGCGGGAGAAGATCCTACAATGAGCAGTTCTTC. It codes for CATSTSGRRSYNEQFF. The whole variable domain, remainder taken from reference TRBV19 and TRBJ2-1, is DGGITQSPKYLFRKEGQNVTLSCEQNLNHDAMYWYRQDPGQGLRLIYYSQIVNDFQKGDIAEGYSVSREKKESFPLTVTSAQKNPTAFYLCATSTSGRRSYNEQFFGPGTRLTVL.

The gene calls are TRBV12-3 or TRBV12-4 and TRBJ1-5, with 7 bases that match TRBD1. CDR3 size: 15 residues. Trimming cost V 9 bases and J 4 bases; bases outside gene matches: 12. CDR3 coding DNA: TGTGCCAGAAGTGACTCCGGGACAGCTAATCAGCCCCAGCATTTT. As protein: CARSDSGTANQPQHF.

As concerns this clonotype: One base away lies a much larger clone, so this may be a sequencing read error. The chain has TRBV5-6 and TRBJ2-7; 12 nucleotides match TRBD2. There are 18 residues in the CDR3. V lost 0 bases, J lost 7 bases, and 14 bases stayed unmatched. The germline V gene has CDR1 SGHDT and CDR2 YYEEEE. The CDR3 loop reads CASSLDLTSGSPYNEQYF. The CDR3 region has the DNA TGTGCCAGCAGCTTGGATTTGACTAGCGGGAGCCCTTACAATGAGCAGTACTTC.

CDR3 coding DNA: TGCGCCAGCAGCTTCAGTCCCCCGATTGAGGGGGGCTCCTACGAGCAGTACTTC. It codes for CASSFSPPIEGGSYEQYF. This chain connects TRBV5-1 to TRBJ2-7; possibly TRBD1 or TRBD2 for D (6 bases each). The CDR3 is made up of 18 amino acids. Looked up from germline, CDR1 is SGHRS and CDR2 is YFSETQ. Trimming took 2 bases from V and 0 from J, leaving 21 bases between them. Full variable domain (missing parts from reference TRBV5-1 and TRBJ2-7): KAGVTQTPRYLIKTRGQQVTLSCSPISGHRSVSWYQQTPGQGLQFLFEYFSETQRNKGNFPGRFSGRQFSNSRSEMNVSTLELGDSALYLCASSFSPPIEGGSYEQYFGPGTRLTVT.

The chain carries TRBV5-1 and TRBJ2-5; D possibly corresponds to TRBD2 (6 bases). Trimming stripped 0 bases from V and 0 bases from J, with 12 bases between. Per the germline V gene, CDR1 is SGHRS and CDR2 is YFSETQ. This CDR3 is 16 amino acids long. Here the CDR3 DNA reads TGCGCCAGCAGCTTGGGGGGTAGCGGATACCAAGAGACCCAGTACTTC. This gives the protein CASSLGGSGYQETQYF.

The chain uses TRBV12-3 or TRBV12-4 and TRBJ1-2; D gene unclear. The CDR3 runs to 15 residues. V was shortened by 1 base and J by 4 bases, with 13 bases between the two germline ends. The CDR3 sequence: CASSLVHTAIYGYTF. CDR3 DNA sequence: TGTGCCAGCAGTTTAGTCCACACGGCTATCTATGGCTACACCTTC.

This clonotype was seen a handful of times. The V call is TRBV27, the J call TRBJ2-5, with 8 bases lining up with TRBD2. With 1 base clipped from V and 3 bases from J, the junction kept 4 bases outside the gene matches. Germline V gene data show CDR1 as MNHEY and CDR2 as SMNVEV (reference sequence). The CDR3 has 15 residues. The CDR3 loop is CASSLLLGGEETQYF. The DNA for the CDR3 is TGTGCCAGCAGTTTATTACTCGGGGGGGAAGAGACCCAGTACTTC.

This clonotype was observed at least ten times. The V and J genes are TRBV7-3 and TRBJ2-3; TRBD2 agrees at 14 bases. CDR1 is SGHTA and CDR2 is FQGTGA in the germline V gene. The V segment lost 4 bases and the J segment 5 bases; nucleotides outside the gene matches: 14. CDR3 length: 19 amino acids. CDR3 region: CASSSWGLAGVPWGDTQYF. CDR3 sequence (DNA): TGTGCCAGCAGCTCATGGGGACTAGCGGGAGTCCCCTGGGGAGATACGCAGTATTTT.